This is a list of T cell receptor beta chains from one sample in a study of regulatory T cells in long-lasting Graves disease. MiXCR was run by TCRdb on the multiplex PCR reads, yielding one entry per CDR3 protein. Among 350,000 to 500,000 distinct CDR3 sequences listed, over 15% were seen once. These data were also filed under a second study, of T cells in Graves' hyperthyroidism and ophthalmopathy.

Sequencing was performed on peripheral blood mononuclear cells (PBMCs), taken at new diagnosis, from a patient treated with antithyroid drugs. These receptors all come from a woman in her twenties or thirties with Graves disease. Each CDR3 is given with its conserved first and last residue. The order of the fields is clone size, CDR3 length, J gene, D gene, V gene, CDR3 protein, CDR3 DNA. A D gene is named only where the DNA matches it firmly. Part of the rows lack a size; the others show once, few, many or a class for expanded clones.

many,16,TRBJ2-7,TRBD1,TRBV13,CASSSPGQARGNEQYF,TGTGCCAGCAGCTCCCCAGGACAGGCTCGAGGGAACGAGCAGTACTTC
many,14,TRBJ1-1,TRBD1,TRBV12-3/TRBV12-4,CASNPGQGISEAFF,TGTGCCAGCAACCCAGGACAGGGTATCTCTGAAGCTTTCTTT
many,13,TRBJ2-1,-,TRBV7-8,CASSLASRDEQFF,TGTGCCAGCAGCTTAGCGAGCCGAGATGAGCAGTTCTTC
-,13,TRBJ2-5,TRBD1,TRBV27,CASSYGTGETQYF,TGTGCCAGCAGTTACGGGACAGGGGAAACCCAGTACTTC
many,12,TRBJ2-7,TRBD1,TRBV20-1,CSARGTAREQYF,TGCAGTGCTAGGGGGACAGCCAGGGAGCAGTACTTC
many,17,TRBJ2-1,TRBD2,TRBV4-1,CASSQGLAESSYNEQFF,TGCGCCAGCAGCCAAGGACTAGCTGAAAGCTCCTACAATGAGCAGTTCTTC
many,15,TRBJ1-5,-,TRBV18,CASSPDSYSNQPQHF,TGTGCCAGCTCACCCGATTCATATAGCAATCAGCCCCAGCATTTT
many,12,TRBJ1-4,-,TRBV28,CASSKTDEKLFF,TGTGCCAGCAGTAAGACAGATGAAAAACTGTTTTTT
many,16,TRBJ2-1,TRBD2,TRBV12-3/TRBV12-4,CASSEPWTSGGNEQFF,TGTGCCAGCAGTGAACCCTGGACTAGCGGGGGAAATGAGCAGTTCTTC
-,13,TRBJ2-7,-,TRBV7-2,CASSLEPYYEQYF,TGTGCCAGCAGCTTGGAGCCATACTACGAGCAGTACTTC
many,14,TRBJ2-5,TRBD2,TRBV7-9,CASTSSGLQETQYF,TGTGCCAGCACGTCTAGCGGGCTACAAGAGACCCAGTACTTC
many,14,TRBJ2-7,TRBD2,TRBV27,CASSLAGGPSEQYF,TGTGCCAGCAGTTTAGCGGGAGGGCCCTCCGAGCAGTACTTC
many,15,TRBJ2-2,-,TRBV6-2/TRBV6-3,CASSYTLKNTGELFF,TGTGCCAGCAGTTACACCCTCAAAAACACCGGGGAGCTGTTTTTT
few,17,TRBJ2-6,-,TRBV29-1,CSVERFRGVTGANVLTF,TGCAGCGTTGAACGATTCAGGGGGGTTACAGGGGCCAACGTCCTGACTTTC
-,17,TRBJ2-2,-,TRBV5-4,CASSLRFGSGNTGELFF,TGTGCCAGCAGCTTGAGGTTCGGGAGTGGGAACACCGGGGAGCTGTTTTTT
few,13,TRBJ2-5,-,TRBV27,CASSRASRETQYF,TGTGCCAGCTCCAGGGCTAGCCGGGAGACCCAGTACTTC
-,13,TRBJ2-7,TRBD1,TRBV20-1,CSAPPGGAYGQYF,TGCAGTGCACCCCCAGGGGGCGCGTACGGGCAGTACTTC
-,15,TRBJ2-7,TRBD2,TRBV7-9,CASSLAGLAGDEQYF,TGTGCCAGCAGCTTAGCAGGACTAGCGGGAGACGAGCAGTACTTC
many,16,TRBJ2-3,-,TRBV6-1,CASRGRKGESTDTQYF,TGTGCCAGCCGAGGGCGGAAAGGGGAAAGCACAGATACGCAGTATTTT
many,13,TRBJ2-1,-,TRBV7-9,CASSTLRMNEQFF,TGTGCCAGCAGCACCCTACGGATGAATGAGCAGTTCTTC
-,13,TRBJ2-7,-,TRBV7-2,CASSLLITYEQYF,TGTGCCAGCAGCCTATTGATTACCTACGAGCAGTACTTC
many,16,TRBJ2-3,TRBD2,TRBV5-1,CASSGEASGSTDTQYF,TGCGCCAGCAGCGGCGAGGCTAGCGGTAGCACAGATACGCAGTATTTT
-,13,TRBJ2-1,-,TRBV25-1,CASPDRGNNEQFF,TGTGCCAGCCCTGATAGGGGAAACAATGAGCAGTTCTTC
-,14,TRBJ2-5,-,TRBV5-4,CASSRTASQETQYF,TGTGCCAGCAGCCGGACGGCCAGCCAAGAGACCCAGTACTTC
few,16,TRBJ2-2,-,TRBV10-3,CAISVFRDSSTGELFF,TGTGCCATCAGTGTGTTTCGTGACTCCTCCACCGGGGAGCTGTTTTTT
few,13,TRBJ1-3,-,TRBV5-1,CASRWDSGNTIYF,TGCGCCAGCAGGTGGGACTCTGGAAACACCATATATTTT
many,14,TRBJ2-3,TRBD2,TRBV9,CASSVRLAADTQYF,TGTGCCAGCAGCGTACGGCTAGCGGCGGATACGCAGTATTTT
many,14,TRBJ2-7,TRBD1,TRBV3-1,CASSAPDRGHEQYF,TGTGCCAGCAGCGCTCCTGACAGGGGCCACGAGCAGTACTTC
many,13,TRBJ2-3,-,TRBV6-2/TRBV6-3,CASTPSGTDTQYF,TGTGCCAGCACCCCGAGTGGCACAGATACGCAGTATTTT
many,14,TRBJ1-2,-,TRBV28,CASSRTLNNYGYTF,TGTGCCAGCAGTCGGACCCTAAACAACTATGGCTACACCTTC
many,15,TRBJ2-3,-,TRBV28,CASSRSSAHTDTQYF,TGTGCCAGCAGCCGGTCTAGCGCCCACACAGATACGCAGTATTTT
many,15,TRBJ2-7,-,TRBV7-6,CASSPQGSTTYEQYF,TGTGCCAGCAGCCCTCAAGGTTCGACTACCTACGAGCAGTACTTC
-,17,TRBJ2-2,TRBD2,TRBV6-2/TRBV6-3,CASSYVSGTENTGELFF,TGTGCCAGCAGTTACGTTAGCGGGACCGAGAACACCGGGGAGCTGTTTTTT
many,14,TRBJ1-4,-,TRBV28,CASSLRQPGEKLFF,TGTGCCAGCAGCCTTAGACAGCCTGGTGAAAAACTGTTTTTT
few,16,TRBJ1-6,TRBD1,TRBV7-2,CASSSFTGGSNSPLHF,TGTGCCAGCAGTTCCTTCACAGGGGGCTCTAATTCACCCCTCCACTTT
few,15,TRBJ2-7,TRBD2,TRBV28,CASSLMGEGRGEQYF,TGTGCCAGCAGTTTAATGGGGGAGGGCCGCGGCGAGCAGTACTTC
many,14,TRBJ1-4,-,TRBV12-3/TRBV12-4,CASSLQGTNEKLFF,TGTGCCAGCAGTTTACAGGGGACTAATGAAAAACTGTTTTTT